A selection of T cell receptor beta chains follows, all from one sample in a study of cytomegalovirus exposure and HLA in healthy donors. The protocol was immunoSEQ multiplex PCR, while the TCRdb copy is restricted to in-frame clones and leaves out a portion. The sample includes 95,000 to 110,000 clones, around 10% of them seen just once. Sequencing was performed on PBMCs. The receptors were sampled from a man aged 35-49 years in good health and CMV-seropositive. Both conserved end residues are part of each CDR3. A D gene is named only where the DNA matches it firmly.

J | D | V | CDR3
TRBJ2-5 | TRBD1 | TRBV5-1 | CASSLFAGGETQYF
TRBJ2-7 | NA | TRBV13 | CASSPGGVHEQYF
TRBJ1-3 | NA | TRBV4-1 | CASSQPIRQFSGNTIYF
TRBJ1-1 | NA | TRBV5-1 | CASSPEDSEAFF
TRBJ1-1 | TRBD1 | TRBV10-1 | CASSEDRGVTEAFF
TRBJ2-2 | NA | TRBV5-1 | CASRAEGYTGELFF
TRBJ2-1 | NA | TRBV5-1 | CASSLAQASYNEQFF
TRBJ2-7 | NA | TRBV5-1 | CASREGAYEQYF
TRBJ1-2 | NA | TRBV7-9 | CASSLSVNYGYTF
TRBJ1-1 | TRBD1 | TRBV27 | CASTPRQGISTEAFF
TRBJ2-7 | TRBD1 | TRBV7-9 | CASSRAGGLYGEQYF
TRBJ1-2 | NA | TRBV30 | CAWNSEGGGYTF
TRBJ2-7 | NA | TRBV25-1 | CASSGNNREQYF
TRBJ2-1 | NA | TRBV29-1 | CSVAKDNYNEQFF
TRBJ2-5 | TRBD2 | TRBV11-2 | CASSSFLAGVRETQYF
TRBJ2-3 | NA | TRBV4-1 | CASSIQGADTQYF
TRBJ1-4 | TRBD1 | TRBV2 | CAILRDRGNEKLFF
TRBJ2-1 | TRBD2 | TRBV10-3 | CAISERLAGVGNEQFF
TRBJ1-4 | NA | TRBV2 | CASRSNEKLFF
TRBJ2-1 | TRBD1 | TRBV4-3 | CASSPSTGGRGEQFF
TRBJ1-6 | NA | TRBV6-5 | CVSFDTYNSPLHF
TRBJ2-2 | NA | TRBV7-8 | CASSTRQTTGELFF
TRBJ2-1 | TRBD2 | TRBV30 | CAWSVWVGKHSGRATDNEQFF
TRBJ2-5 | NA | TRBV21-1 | CASSTLLSLGGGRETQYF
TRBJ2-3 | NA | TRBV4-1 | CASSQRQSSTDTQYF
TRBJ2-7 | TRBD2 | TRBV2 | CASSEGLGGTGWDEQYF
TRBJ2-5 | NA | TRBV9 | CASSVDPETQYF
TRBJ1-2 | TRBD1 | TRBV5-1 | CASSFTGENGYTF
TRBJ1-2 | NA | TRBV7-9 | CASSQDVLTESYGYTF
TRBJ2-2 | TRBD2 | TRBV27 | CASSSLPGLGVAGELFF
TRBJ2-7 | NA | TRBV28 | CASASSYEQYF
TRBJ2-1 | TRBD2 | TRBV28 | CASSLMTSLHYNEQFF
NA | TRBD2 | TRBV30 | CAWSELAGYYEQYF
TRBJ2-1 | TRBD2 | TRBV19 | CASSINSGSYNEQFF
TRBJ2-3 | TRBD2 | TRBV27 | CASKGRGTDTQYF
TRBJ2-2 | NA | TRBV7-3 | CASSAIGGTGELFF
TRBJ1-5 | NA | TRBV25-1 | CASSVDGDQPQHF
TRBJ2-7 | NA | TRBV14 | CASSQQRALGEQYF
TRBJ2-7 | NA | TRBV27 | CASSFGLEGNYEQYF
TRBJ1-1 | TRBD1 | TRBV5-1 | CASSSNQGATEAFF
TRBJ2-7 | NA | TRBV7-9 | CASSLLGGVDEQYF
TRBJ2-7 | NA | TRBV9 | CASSSEGGSPHEQYF